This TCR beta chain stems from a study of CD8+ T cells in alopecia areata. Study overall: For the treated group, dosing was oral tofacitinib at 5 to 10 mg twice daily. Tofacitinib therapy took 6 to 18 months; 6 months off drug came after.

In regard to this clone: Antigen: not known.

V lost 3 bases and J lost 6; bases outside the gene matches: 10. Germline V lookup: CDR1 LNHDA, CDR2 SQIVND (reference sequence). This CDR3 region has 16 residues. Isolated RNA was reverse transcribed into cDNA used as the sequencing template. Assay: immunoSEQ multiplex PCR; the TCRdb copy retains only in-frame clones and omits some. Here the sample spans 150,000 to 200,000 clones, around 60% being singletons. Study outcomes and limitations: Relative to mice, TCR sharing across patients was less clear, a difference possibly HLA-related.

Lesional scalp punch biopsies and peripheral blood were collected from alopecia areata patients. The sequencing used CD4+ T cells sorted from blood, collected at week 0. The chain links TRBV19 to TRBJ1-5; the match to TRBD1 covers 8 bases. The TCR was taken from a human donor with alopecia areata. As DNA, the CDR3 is TGTGCCAGTAGTATTAAGTCTGGACAGGGTACTCAGCCCCAGCATTTT. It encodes CASSIKSGQGTQPQHF.